This note documents a single T cell receptor (beta chain) sequence. At least ten counts were recorded for this clonotype. The antigen this receptor binds is unknown. One junction end does not reproduce the germline sequence, and a read error may be involved. The CDR3 covers 12 residues, taking in both the cysteine and the phenylalanine. The CDR3 DNA has 36 bases and is translated from base 1. Taken from the germline V gene, the CDR1 and CDR2 loops are SQVTM and ANQGSEA. The library was prepared using multiplex PCR. TCRdb shows the sequencer as Illumina HiSeq 2500. TCRbeta libraries were constructed through three rounds of nested PCR with primers (Table S4) according to protocols adapted from ARM-PCR. Before sequencing, PCR products of 200-500 bp were excised from the gel and purified with the QIAquick gel extraction kit. The study's processing was this. Reads were cleaned with Trimmomatic, merged with FLASH into complete CDR3 sequences, and assigned to V(D)J germline segments with MiTCR. Clonal diversity was calculated as the inverse Simpson's index using VDJtools. Productive reads were defined as in-frame sequences without a premature stop codon. Using fastp at Q25 and MiXCR, TCRdb reprocessed the public reads and kept productive beta chains. Entries that share a CDR3 protein sequence are merged under the most common genes and DNA. TCRdb's processing, not the study's, gives the V and J calls here. The sample includes roughly 48,000 distinct CDR3 sequences, with 55% to 65% observed a single time. The ten largest clones take up about 32% of the sample.

The sample belongs to a study of tumor and adjacent non-tumor tissue in lung cancer listed by TCRdb under 2018. At the level of the whole study: By cancer type, the cohort comprised 12 adenocarcinoma patients, a couple of squamous cell carcinoma patients and 1 small cell lung cancer patient. Ages among the approximately 15 patients ranged from about 31 to 80 years, there were ten or so men and 5 women, and disease was at TNM stage I to III. Sequencing generated a total of approximately 130 million productive TCRbeta reads, averaging roughly 4.3 million reads per sample. Bulk TCRbeta repertoires were compared between lung tumor tissue and matched distant non-tumor lung tissue obtained from over 13 lung cancer patients. For each patient, one tumor sample and one normal lung sample were taken, giving thirty paired specimens that underwent TCRbeta CDR3 sequencing. What the study reported, not specific to this receptor: Significantly higher TCR diversity was found in younger patients, and higher tumor TCR diversity was associated with shorter overall and disease-free survival. Neither the sequencing platform nor unique molecular identifiers are mentioned in the methods. Only roughly 16 patients were in the cohort, and the authors stated that larger samples and more detailed clinical data are needed. Tumor tissue showed significantly greater TCR diversity (inverse Simpson) than normal lung tissue (around 450 vs 150, P = 0.0075, Mann-Whitney U test). Peripheral blood was not sequenced, so blood TCRbeta repertoires were not examined in the lung cancer patients of the study. The top 100 clones accounted for a significantly larger cumulative portion of the repertoire in normal lung than in tumor tissue.

RNA was isolated from bulk unsorted tissue, and RNA quality was assessed with a NanoDrop ND-1000 and an Agilent 2100. Distant non-tumor tissue taken more than 3 cm from the tumor edge was used as the normal lung sample. Newly diagnosed lung cancer patients without prior chemotherapy who had been admitted for thoracic surgery in China between August and November 2014 were enrolled as donors. Patients with previous radiotherapy or chemotherapy, or with another concurrent cancer, were excluded from the study. Pieces of surgical tissue measuring about 1-2 cm3 were kept in RNAlater solution and stored at -80 degrees C until use.

This receptor chain uses TRBV29-1 and TRBJ1-1; matching of 6 bases hints at TRBD1 as the D gene. This receptor was identified in a woman between 65 and 79 years old with non-small cell lung cancer. The specimen was distant non-tumor lung tissue. This receptor has the CDR3 CSLRFGGTEASF. At the DNA level, the sequence is TGCAGCCTGCGATTTGGGGGCACTGAAGCTTCCTTT. The variable domain in full, with residues beyond the CDR3 obtained from the reference TRBV29-1 and TRBJ1-1 genes, is SAVISQKPSRDICQRGTSLTIQCQVDSQVTMMFWYRQQPGQSLTLIATANQGSEATYESGFVIDKFPISRPNLTFSTLTVSNMSPEDSSIYLCSLRFGGTEASFGQGTRLTVV.